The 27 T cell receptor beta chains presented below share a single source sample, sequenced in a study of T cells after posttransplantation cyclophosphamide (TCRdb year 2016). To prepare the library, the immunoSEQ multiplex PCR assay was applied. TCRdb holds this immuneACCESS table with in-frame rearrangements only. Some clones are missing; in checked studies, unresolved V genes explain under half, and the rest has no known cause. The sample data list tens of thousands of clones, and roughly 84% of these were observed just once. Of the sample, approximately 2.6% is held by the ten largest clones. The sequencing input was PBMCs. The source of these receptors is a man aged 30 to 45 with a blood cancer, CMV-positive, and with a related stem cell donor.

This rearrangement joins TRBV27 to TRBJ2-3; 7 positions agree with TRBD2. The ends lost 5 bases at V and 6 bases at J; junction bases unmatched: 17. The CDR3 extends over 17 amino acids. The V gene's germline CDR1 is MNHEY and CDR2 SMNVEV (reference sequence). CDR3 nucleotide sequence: TGTGCCAGCAGTCTGAAGCCAGGCCGACTAGCCGGGGATACGCAGTATTTT. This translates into CASSLKPGRLAGDTQYF.

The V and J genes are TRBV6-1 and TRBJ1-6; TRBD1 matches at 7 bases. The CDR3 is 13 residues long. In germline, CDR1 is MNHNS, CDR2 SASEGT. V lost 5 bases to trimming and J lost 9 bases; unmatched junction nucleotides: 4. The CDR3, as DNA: TGTGCCAGCAGTACGGACAGGACTTCACCCCTCCACTTT. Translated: CASSTDRTSPLHF.

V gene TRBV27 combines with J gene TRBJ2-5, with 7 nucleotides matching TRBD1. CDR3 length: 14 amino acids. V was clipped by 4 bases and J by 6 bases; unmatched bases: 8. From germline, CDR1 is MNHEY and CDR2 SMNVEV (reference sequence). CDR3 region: CASSYRGFTQTQYF. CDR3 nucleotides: TGTGCCAGCAGTTACAGGGGATTCACTCAGACCCAGTACTTC.

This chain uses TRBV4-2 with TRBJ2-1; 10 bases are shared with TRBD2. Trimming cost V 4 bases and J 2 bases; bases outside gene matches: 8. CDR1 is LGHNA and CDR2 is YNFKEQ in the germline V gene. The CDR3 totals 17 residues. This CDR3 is CASSPTPSGSPYNEQFF. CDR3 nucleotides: TGTGCCAGCAGCCCAACCCCTAGCGGGAGTCCCTACAATGAGCAGTTCTTC.

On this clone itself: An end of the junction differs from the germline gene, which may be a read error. CDR3 amino acids: CAISDQGPSTYGQYF. The CDR3 DNA reads TGTGCCATCAGTGATCAGGGTCCTTCCACCTACGGGCAGTACTTC. This chain joins TRBV10-3 and TRBJ2-7; maybe TRBD1 (5 bases). The CDR3 spans 15 residues. Germline CDR1 reads ENHRY; CDR2 reads SYGVKD.

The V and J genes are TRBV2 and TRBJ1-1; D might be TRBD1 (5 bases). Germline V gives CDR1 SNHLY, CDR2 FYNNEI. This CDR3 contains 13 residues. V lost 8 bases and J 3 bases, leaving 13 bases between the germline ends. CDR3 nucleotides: TGTGCCAGCTTAGGGGTGGTGGACACTGAAGCTTTCTTT. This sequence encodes CASLGVVDTEAFF. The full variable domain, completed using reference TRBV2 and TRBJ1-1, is EPEVTQTPSHQVTQMGQEVILRCVPISNHLYFYWYRQILGQKVEFLVSFYNNEISEKSEIFDDQFSVERPDGSNFTLKIRSTKLEDSAMYFCASLGVVDTEAFFGQGTRLTVV.

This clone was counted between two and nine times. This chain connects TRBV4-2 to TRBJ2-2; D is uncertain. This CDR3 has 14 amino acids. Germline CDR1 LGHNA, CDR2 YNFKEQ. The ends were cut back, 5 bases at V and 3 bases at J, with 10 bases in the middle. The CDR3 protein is CASSGESDTGELFF. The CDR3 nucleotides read TGTGCCAGCAGCGGCGAGAGCGACACCGGGGAGCTGTTTTTT.

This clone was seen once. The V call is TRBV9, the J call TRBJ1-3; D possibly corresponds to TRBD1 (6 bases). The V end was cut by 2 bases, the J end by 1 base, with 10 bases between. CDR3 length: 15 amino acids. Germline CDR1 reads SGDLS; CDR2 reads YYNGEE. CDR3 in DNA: TGTGCCAGCAGCGTTACAGGGTTGTCTGGAAACACCATATATTTT. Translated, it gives CASSVTGLSGNTIYF.

The CDR3 DNA follows: TGTGCCAGCAAAACAGGATTGTATGGCTACACCTTC. Translated: CASKTGLYGYTF. This chain connects TRBV28 to TRBJ1-2, with D possibly being TRBD1 (5 bases). Trimming removed 7 bases at V and 5 bases at J, with 11 bases between. Germline loops: CDR1 MDHEN, CDR2 SYDVKM. The CDR3 consists of 12 residues.

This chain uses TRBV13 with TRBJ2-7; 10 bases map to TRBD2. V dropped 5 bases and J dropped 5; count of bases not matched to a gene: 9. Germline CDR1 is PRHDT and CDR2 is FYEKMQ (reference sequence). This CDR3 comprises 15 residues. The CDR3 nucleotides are TGTGCCAGCAGCCCCACGGGGACTAGCGACAACGAGCAGTACTTC. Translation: CASSPTGTSDNEQYF.

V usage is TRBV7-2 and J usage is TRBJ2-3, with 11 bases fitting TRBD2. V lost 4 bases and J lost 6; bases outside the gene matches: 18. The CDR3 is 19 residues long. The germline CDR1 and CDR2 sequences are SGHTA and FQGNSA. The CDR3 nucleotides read TGTGCCAGCAGCTACGATCGACCGTTAGCGGGAGGGCCCGTTGATACGCAGTATTTT. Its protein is CASSYDRPLAGGPVDTQYF. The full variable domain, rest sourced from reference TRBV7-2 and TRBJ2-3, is GAGVSQSPSNKVTEKGKDVELRCDPISGHTALYWYRQSLGQGLEFLIYFQGNSAPDKSGLPSDRFSAERTGGSVSTLTIQRTQQEDSAVYLCASSYDRPLAGGPVDTQYFGPGTRLTVL.

This chain's CDR3 is CASNPGLQTYEQYF. The CDR3 bases are TGTGCCAGCAACCCGGGACTTCAGACCTACGAGCAGTACTTC. The V gene is TRBV5-6, the J gene TRBJ2-7, with D possibly being TRBD2 (6 bases). Germline V gene sequence: CDR1 SGHDT, CDR2 YYEEEE. Trimming cost V 6 bases and J 2 bases, with 15 bases left between them. The CDR3 covers 14 residues.

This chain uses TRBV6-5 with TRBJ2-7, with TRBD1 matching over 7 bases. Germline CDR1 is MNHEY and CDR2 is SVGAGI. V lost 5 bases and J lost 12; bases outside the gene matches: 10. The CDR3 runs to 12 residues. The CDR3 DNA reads TGTGCCAGCAGTCGAGCTGACAGGGAAGTGTACTTC. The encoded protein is CASSRADREVYF.

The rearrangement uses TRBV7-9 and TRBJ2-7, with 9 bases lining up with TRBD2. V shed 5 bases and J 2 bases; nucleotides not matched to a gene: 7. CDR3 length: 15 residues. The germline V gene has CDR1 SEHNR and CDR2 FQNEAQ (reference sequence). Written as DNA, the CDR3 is TGTGCCAGCAGCGCGAGAGTAGCGGGAGCCTACGAGCAGTACTTC. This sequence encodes CASSARVAGAYEQYF.

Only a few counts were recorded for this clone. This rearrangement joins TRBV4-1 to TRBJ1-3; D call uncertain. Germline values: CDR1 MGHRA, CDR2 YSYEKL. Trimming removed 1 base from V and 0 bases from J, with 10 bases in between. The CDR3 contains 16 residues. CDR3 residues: CASSQGWSGSGNTIYF. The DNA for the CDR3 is TGCGCCAGCAGCCAAGGATGGAGCGGCTCTGGAAACACCATATATTTT.

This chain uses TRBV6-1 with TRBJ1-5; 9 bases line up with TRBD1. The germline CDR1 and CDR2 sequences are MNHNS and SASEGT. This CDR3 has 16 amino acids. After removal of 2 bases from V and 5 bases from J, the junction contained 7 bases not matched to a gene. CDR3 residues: CASSESGQGWDQPQHF. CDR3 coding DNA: TGTGCCAGCAGTGAATCGGGACAGGGATGGGATCAGCCCCAGCATTTT.

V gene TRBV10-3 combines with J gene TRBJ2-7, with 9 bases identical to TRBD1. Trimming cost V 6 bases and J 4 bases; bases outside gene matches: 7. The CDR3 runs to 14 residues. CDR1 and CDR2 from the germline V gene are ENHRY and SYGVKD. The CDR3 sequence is CAISPGQGGYEQYF. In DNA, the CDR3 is TGTGCCATCAGCCCGGGACAGGGAGGATACGAGCAGTACTTC.

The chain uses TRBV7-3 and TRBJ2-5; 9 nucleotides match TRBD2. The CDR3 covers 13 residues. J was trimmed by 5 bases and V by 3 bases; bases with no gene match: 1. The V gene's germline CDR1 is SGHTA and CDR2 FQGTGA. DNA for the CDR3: TGTGCCAGCAGCTTTACTAGCGGGGAGACCCAGTACTTC. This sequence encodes CASSFTSGETQYF.

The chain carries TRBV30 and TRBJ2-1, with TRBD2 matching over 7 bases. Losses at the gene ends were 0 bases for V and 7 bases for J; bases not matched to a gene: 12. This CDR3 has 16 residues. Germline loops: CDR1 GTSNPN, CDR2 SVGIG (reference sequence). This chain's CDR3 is CAWSVWAGEVRNEQFF. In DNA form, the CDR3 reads TGTGCCTGGAGTGTATGGGCGGGAGAAGTCAGGAATGAGCAGTTCTTC.

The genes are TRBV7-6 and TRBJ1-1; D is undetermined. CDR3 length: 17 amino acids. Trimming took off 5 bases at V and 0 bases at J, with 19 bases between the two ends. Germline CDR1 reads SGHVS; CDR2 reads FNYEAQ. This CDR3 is CASSPAVSPSLNTEAFF. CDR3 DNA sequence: TGTGCCAGCAGCCCAGCGGTCTCACCCTCACTGAACACTGAAGCTTTCTTT.

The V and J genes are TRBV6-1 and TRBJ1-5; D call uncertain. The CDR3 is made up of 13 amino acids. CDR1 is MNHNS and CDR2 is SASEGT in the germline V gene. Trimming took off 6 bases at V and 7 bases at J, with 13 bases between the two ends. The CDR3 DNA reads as TGTGCCAGCAGCTTAACGGGATACCAGCCCCAGCATTTT. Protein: CASSLTGYQPQHF.

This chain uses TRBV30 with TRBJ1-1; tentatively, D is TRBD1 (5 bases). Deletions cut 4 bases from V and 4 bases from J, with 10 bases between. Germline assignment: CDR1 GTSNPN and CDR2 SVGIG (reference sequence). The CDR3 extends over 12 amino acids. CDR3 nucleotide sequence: TGTGCCTGGAACGGGGGAACCACTGAAGCTTTCTTT. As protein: CAWNGGTTEAFF.

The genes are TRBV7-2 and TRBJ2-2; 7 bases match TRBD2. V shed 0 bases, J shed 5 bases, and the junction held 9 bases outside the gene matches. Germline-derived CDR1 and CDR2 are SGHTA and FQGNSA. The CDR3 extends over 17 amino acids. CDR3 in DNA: TGTGCCAGCAGCTTAGCCCCAAGTAGGGGAGGGACCGGGGAGCTGTTTTTT. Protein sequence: CASSLAPSRGGTGELFF.

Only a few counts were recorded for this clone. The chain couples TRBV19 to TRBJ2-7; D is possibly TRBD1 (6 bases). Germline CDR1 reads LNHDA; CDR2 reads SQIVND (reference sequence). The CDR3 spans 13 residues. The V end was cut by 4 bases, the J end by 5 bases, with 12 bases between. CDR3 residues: CASSRTSGDEQYF. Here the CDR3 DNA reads TGTGCCAGTAGTAGGACCTCAGGGGACGAGCAGTACTTC. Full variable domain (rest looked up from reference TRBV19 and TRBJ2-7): DGGITQSPKYLFRKEGQNVTLSCEQNLNHDAMYWYRQDPGQGLRLIYYSQIVNDFQKGDIAEGYSVSREKKESFPLTVTSAQKNPTAFYLCASSRTSGDEQYFGPGTRLTVT.

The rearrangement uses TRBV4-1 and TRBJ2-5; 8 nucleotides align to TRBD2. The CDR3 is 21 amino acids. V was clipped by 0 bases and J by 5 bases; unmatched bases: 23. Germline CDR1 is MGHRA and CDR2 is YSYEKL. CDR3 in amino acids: CASSQEGPAGGSRGRYETQYF. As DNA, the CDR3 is TGCGCCAGCAGCCAAGAAGGCCCGGCTGGGGGGTCTCGCGGGAGGTATGAGACCCAGTACTTC.

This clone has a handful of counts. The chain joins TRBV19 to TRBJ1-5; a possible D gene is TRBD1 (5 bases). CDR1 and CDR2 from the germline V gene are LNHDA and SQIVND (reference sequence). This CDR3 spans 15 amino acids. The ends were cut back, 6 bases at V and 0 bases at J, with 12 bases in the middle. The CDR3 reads CASRQDLYSNQPQHF. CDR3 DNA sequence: TGTGCCAGTAGACAGGACCTATATAGCAATCAGCCCCAGCATTTT.

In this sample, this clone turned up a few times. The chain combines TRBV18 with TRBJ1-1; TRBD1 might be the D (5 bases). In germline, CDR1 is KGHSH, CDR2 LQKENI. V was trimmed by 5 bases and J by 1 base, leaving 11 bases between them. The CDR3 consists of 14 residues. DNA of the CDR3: TGTGCCAGCTCAGGCAATCAGGGGAACACTGAAGCTTTCTTT. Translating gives CASSGNQGNTEAFF. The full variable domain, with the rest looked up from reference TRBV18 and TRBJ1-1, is NAGVMQNPRHLVRRRGQEARLRCSPMKGHSHVYWYRQLPEEGLKFMVYLQKENIIDESGMPKERFSAEFPKEGPSILRIQQVVRGDSAAYFCASSGNQGNTEAFFGQGTRLTVV.